These T cell receptor beta chains were read from a single sample in a study of human T cells and chemical hapten exposure. TCRdb used MiXCR to reprocess the RACE reads, holding one entry per CDR3 protein. Of approximately 370,000 distinct CDR3 sequences listed, 4.5% to 7% are singletons. This material consisted of whole blood, taken in connection with sensitization to the hapten diphenylcyclopropenone (DPC). The receptors here all came from a woman between 18 and 29 years old with alopecia areata. Some clones in this sample may be carry-over from other donors' samples. Both conserved end residues are part of each CDR3. The order of the fields is clone size, D gene, V gene, J gene, CDR3 DNA, CDR3 protein. A D gene is named only where the DNA matches it firmly. Size values are once, few and many counts, or a class for expanded clones, and some rows have none.

many	NA	TRBV12-3/TRBV12-4	TRBJ2-3	TGTGCCAGCAGTTTTCAAGTAGATACGCAGTATTTT	CASSFQVDTQYF
NA	NA	TRBV12-3/TRBV12-4	TRBJ1-1	TGTGCCAGCACCCTCGACAGCCCTGAAGCTTTCTTT	CASTLDSPEAFF
NA	TRBD2	TRBV6-2/TRBV6-3	TRBJ2-3	TGTGCCAGCAGTGTCCGGACTAGCGGACCAGATACGCAGTATTTT	CASSVRTSGPDTQYF
NA	NA	TRBV3-1	TRBJ2-7	TGTGCCAGCAGCCAAGTTAACACCGAGCAGTACTTC	CASSQVNTEQYF
few	TRBD1	TRBV2	TRBJ1-1	TGTGCCAGCGGGGGAACGACAGGGTGGGAAGCTTTCTTT	CASGGTTGWEAFF
NA	TRBD1	TRBV5-1	TRBJ1-2	TGCGCCAGCAGCTTGGCAAATCTTCCGGGACAGGGAAACTATGGCTACACCTTC	CASSLANLPGQGNYGYTF
many	NA	TRBV7-2	TRBJ1-2	TGTGCCAGCAGCTTAGTAGGGGCAGAGTATGGCTACACCTTC	CASSLVGAEYGYTF
many	TRBD1	TRBV11-2	TRBJ2-7	TGTGCCAGCAGCATGACAGGGGACTCCTACGAGCAGTACTTC	CASSMTGDSYEQYF
NA	NA	TRBV5-6	TRBJ2-3	TGTGCCAGCAGTTTGAGAGATAGGCAGTATTTT	CASSLRDRQYF
many	NA	TRBV29-1	TRBJ2-1	TGCAGCGTTGATCCCGGAACTCACAATGAGCAGTTCTTC	CSVDPGTHNEQFF
few	NA	TRBV4-3	TRBJ1-3	TGCGCCAGCAGCCAAGTATTCACCTCTGGAAACACCATATATTTT	CASSQVFTSGNTIYF
few	TRBD2	TRBV5-4	TRBJ2-3	TGTGCCAGCAGCCCCATTGGCGGGGGAAACACAGATACGCAGTATTTT	CASSPIGGGNTDTQYF
NA	TRBD1	TRBV20-1	TRBJ2-4	TGCAGTGCCAATCCGACGGGACAGGAGGGTACCATTCAGTACTTC	CSANPTGQEGTIQYF
many	NA	TRBV6-2/TRBV6-3	TRBJ1-5	TGTGCCAGCAGTTACTCGAGTCTGGGAAGGCAGCCCCAGCATTTT	CASSYSSLGRQPQHF
many	TRBD2	TRBV5-1	TRBJ2-5	TGCGCCAGCAGCTTGGTGAGCGGGGGGACCCAAGAGACCCAGTACTTC	CASSLVSGGTQETQYF